This TCR beta chain was documented in a study of identical twins. Template switching introduced a universal primer site, and the cDNA bore unique molecular identifiers. TCRdb used MiXCR to reprocess the 5' RACE reads, holding one entry per CDR3 protein. The sample carries 400,000 to 550,000 distinct CDR3 sequences, roughly an eighth recorded once. The CDR3 extends over 15 amino acids. V gave up 10 bases and J gave up 5 bases; unmatched junction bases: 15. Germline V gene data show CDR1 as MNHEY and CDR2 as SMNVEV (reference sequence). Points from the study as a whole: Donors were not followed over many years; analysis was cross-sectional. Memory repertoires showed no such pattern, whereas abundant cord blood beta clonotypes carried fewer insertions.

This clonotype showed up just a few times. The antigen is not known. The same sample was also used in a study of yellow fever vaccine responses in identical twins. That work states: Reportedly, twins' vaccine T cell responses looked partly convergent and partly personalized.

The specimen sequenced was CD4+ T cells sorted from blood. This TCR came from a woman younger than 35 in good health. The chain is built from TRBV27 and TRBJ2-7; 9 nucleotides align to TRBD1. The DNA for the CDR3 is TGTGCCATCCTTCCCCCGGGACAGGGTCGCCACGAGCAGTACTTC. Encoded protein: CAILPPGQGRHEQYF.